The T cell receptor beta chain described here comes from a study of cytomegalovirus exposure and HLA in healthy donors. The germline V gene encodes CDR1 MNHNY and CDR2 SVGAGI (reference sequence). V lost 2 bases, J lost 6 bases, and 13 bases lay in between. This CDR3 has 15 amino acids. PCR used 60 Vbeta primers and 13 Jbeta primers. Profiling relied on immunoSEQ multiplex PCR, and the TCRdb table lists in-frame clones only, not all of them. The sample lists tens of thousands of clones; around 72% were seen once. The rearrangement joins TRBV6-6 to TRBJ2-2; no definite D call. The source material was PBMCs. The origin of this receptor is a woman in her forties in good health and CMV-seropositive. The CDR3 region has the DNA TGTGCCAGCAGTTACCCCCACAGTGATTCCGGGGAGCTGTTTTTT. Protein: CASSYPHSDSGELFF.